A selection of T cell receptor beta chains follows, all from one sample in a study of T cell responses to AZD1222 COVID-19 vaccine. The method was immunoSEQ multiplex PCR; TCRdb's version includes in-frame clones alone and lacks a portion of them. The table has around 140,000 clones, roughly nine tenths seen once. The starting material was peripheral blood, obtained 28 days after the second dose of the MenACWY control vaccine. These receptors were taken from an adult who received the MenACWY meningococcal vaccine as a control. CDR3s leave out the opening cysteine and the closing phenylalanine or tryptophan.

TRBV20-1	SASQGLAVSTDTQY
TRBV5-5	ASRSLTTGDKSPLH
TRBV3-1/TRBV3-2	ASSREISGNTIY
TRBV10-1	ASSEGEERTEAF
TRBV3-1/TRBV3-2	ASSPPPDNNEQF
TRBV19	ASSKGSVGNQPQH
TRBV18	ASSPKAGYGGSPLH
TRBV18	ASSPWDTEAF
TRBV6-5	ASQQANSYGYT
TRBV5-4	ASSPNSGQTSYNEQF
TRBV19	ASSERTLQETQY
TRBV10-3	AIRGTDAEAF
TRBV29-1	SVRDRHITNEQF
TRBV3-1/TRBV3-2	ASSHSGGGETQY
TRBV9	ASSGGTAASTQY
TRBV7-8	ASSPGLLSYNEQF
TRBV2	ASSGRTISGNTIY
TRBV6-4	ASSDKAGGGQPQY